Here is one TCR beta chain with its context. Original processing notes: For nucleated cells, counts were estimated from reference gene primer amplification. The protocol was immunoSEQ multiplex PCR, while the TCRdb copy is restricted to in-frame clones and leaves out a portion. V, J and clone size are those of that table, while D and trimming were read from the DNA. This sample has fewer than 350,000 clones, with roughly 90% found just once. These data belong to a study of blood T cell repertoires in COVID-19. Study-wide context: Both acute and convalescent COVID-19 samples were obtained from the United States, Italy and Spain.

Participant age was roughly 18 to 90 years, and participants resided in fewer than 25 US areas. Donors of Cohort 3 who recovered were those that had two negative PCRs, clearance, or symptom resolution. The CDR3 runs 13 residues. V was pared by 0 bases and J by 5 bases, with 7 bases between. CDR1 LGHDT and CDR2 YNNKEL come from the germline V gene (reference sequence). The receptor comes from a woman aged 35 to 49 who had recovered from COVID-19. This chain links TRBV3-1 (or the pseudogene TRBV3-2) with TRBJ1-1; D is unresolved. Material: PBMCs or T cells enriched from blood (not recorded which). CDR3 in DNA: TGTGCCAGCAGCCAAGACCGTTTAACTGAAGCTTTCTTT. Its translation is CASSQDRLTEAFF.